Sequencing of this T cell receptor beta chain was carried out in a study of T cell clones after liver transplantation. On the study more broadly: In this trial, immunosuppression withdrawal was attempted within 2 years of liver transplant. Pre-transplant mixed lymphocyte reactions yielded third-party-reactive TCRbeta sequences as comparators for graft-donor-reactive sequences.

Clones were read by immunoSEQ multiplex PCR, and TCRdb kept only the in-frame ones, dropping some. The sample has about 70,000 clones; about 80% are singletons. Germline CDR1 and CDR2: WNHNN and SYGVQD (reference sequence). V lost 8 bases to trimming and J lost 5 bases, with 15 bases between them. The CDR3 consists of 13 residues. The rearrangement uses TRBV10-1 and TRBJ2-5; TRBD1 or TRBD2 may be the D gene (6 bases each). The clonotype was recovered from a human patient who received a liver transplant. Some T cells may arise from the graft donor. The source material was CD4+ T cells from blood, sampled 12 months after liver transplant. CDR3 region: CASGTGTGETQYF. DNA for the CDR3: TGCGCCAGCGGTACAGGGACTGGGGAGACCCAGTACTTC.